These T cell receptor beta chains were read from a single sample in a study of beta chain features in type 1 diabetes. Method: immunoSEQ multiplex PCR; TCRdb's copy keeps in-frame clones and lacks some. The data show about 210,000 clones, roughly 10% seen once. The material sequenced was central memory CD4+ T cells from blood. These receptors originate from a man younger than 30 in good health. Both conserved end residues are part of each CDR3. Fields, in order: J gene, clone size, D gene, V gene, CDR3 DNA, CDR3 protein. A D gene is named only where the DNA matches it firmly. Not every row has a clone size; where given, it reads once, few, many or a size class.

>TRBJ1-1|.|TRBD1|TRBV5-1
TGCGCCAGCAGCTTCGGGGCCGGGACAGACACTGAAGCTTTCTTT
CASSFGAGTDTEAFF
>TRBJ2-7|.|TRBD2|TRBV11-2
TGTGCCAGCAGTTTTACTAGCGGGAGGGTCTACGAGCAGTACTTC
CASSFTSGRVYEQYF
>TRBJ2-6|few|.|TRBV29-1
TGCAGCGTGTTTTCTGGGGCCAACGTCCTGACTTTC
CSVFSGANVLTF
>TRBJ2-2|few|.|TRBV10-3
TGTGCCATCAGTGATGTCGGCAGGGGTCCCGGGGAGCTGTTTTTT
CAISDVGRGPGELFF
>TRBJ1-1|few|TRBD1|TRBV9
TGTGCCAGCAGTGGACAGGGAAACACTGAAGCTTTCTTT
CASSGQGNTEAFF
>TRBJ2-1|.|.|TRBV30
TGTGCCTGGGCTCCCTCCGGTGGCCGGAGTGTAAATGAGCAGTTCTTC
CAWAPSGGRSVNEQFF
>TRBJ2-7|.|TRBD1|TRBV6-1
TGTGCCAGCAGTGATCCGGGACAGGGCTACGAGCAGTACTTC
CASSDPGQGYEQYF
>TRBJ2-7|few|TRBD2|TRBV7-3
TGTGCCAGCAGCTTCCAAGCGGGAGAGATTTACGAGCAGTACTTC
CASSFQAGEIYEQYF
>TRBJ2-2|.|TRBD1|TRBV27
TGTGCCAGCAGTTTCGGGACAGGGGTAGACGCCGGGGAGCTGTTTTTT
CASSFGTGVDAGELFF
>TRBJ2-1|few|TRBD2|TRBV6-1
TGTGCCAGCGTAACTAGCGGGAGCCTCTCTGCGCAGTTCTTC
CASVTSGSLSAQFF
>TRBJ2-1|.|TRBD1|TRBV7-6
TGTGCCAGCAGCCCCGGGACAGCCTCCTACAATGAGCAGTTCTTC
CASSPGTASYNEQFF
>TRBJ2-5|.|.|TRBV6-1
TGTGCCAGCACCGTTGACTACCAAGAGACCCAGTACTTC
CASTVDYQETQYF
>TRBJ2-7|few|.|TRBV12-5
TGTGCTAGTGGTTTGGGGATTTCCTCCTACGAGCAGTACTTC
CASGLGISSYEQYF
>TRBJ2-7|.|.|TRBV7-2
TGTGCCAGCAGCATGGGGATGAGACAGTACTTC
CASSMGMRQYF
>TRBJ2-7|.|TRBD1|TRBV4-3
TGCGCCAGCAGCCGGGACAGCTCCTACGAGCAGTACTTC
CASSRDSSYEQYF
>TRBJ1-1|many|.|TRBV7-2
TGTGCCAGCAGACCTACGACCGTAACAGTAGCTGAAGCTTTCTTT
CASRPTTVTVAEAFF
>TRBJ2-3|few|TRBD2|TRBV9
TGTGCCAGCAGCTTGGGACTAGCGGGAGGTGCAGATACGCAGTATTTT
CASSLGLAGGADTQYF
>TRBJ2-1|.|TRBD2|TRBV7-2
TGTGCCAGCAGCTTGACCCGGCTAGCGGTTGGTGAGCAGTTCTTC
CASSLTRLAVGEQFF
>TRBJ2-5|.|.|TRBV28
TGTGCCAGCAACGCGGGAACTACAGGGAGGCAGTACTTC
CASNAGTTGRQYF
>TRBJ1-1|.|.|TRBV13
TGTGCCAGCAGCGCCGGGCCTGGACAGAACACTGAAGCTTTCTTT
CASSAGPGQNTEAFF
>TRBJ2-5|.|.|TRBV2
TGTGCCAGCAGTGAAGGGACTAGGGGGAGCGAGACCCAGTACTTC
CASSEGTRGSETQYF
>TRBJ2-3|few|.|TRBV9
TGTGCCAGCATTAGGGGACTGGGAAGCACAGATACGCAGTATTTT
CASIRGLGSTDTQYF
>TRBJ1-2|.|.|TRBV5-4
TGTGCCAGCAGCTTGAGAGACGGTTACTATGGCTACACCTTC
CASSLRDGYYGYTF
>TRBJ2-2|few|TRBD2|TRBV10-3
TGTGCCATCAGGGGACTAGCGGGAGGATCTGCCGGGGAGCTGTTTTTT
CAIRGLAGGSAGELFF
>TRBJ2-1|few|.|TRBV5-1
TGCGCCAGCAGGGCCAACCCCCAGACTCAATACAATGAGCAGTTCTTC
CASRANPQTQYNEQFF
>TRBJ1-2|.|.|TRBV28
TGTGCCAGCACCCGAGGACAGCGGAGGGGCTACACCTTC
CASTRGQRRGYTF
>TRBJ2-3|.|TRBD1|TRBV7-9
TGTGCCAGCAGCACCGGGACAGGGGGCGCAGATACGCAGTATTTT
CASSTGTGGADTQYF
>TRBJ2-7|few|.|TRBV7-2
TGTGCCAGCAGCTTAGCGGAGTCCTACGAGCAGTACTTC
CASSLAESYEQYF
>TRBJ1-5|.|.|TRBV30
TGTGCCTGGAGCCGGGACTTAAATCAGCCCCAGCATTTT
CAWSRDLNQPQHF
>TRBJ2-7|.|TRBD2|TRBV7-2
TGTGCCAGCAGCCCCGGGGGGGCGGGAGCCTACGAGCAGTACTTC
CASSPGGAGAYEQYF
>TRBJ2-1|few|.|TRBV4-2
TGTGCCAGCAGCCAAGAGAGAAAAGGCAGCTTCTTTTACAATGAGCAGTTCTTC
CASSQERKGSFFYNEQFF
>TRBJ2-1|few|TRBD1|TRBV30
TGTGCCTGTCCGTCCGGGACAGGGGGCTACAATGAGCAGTTCTTC
CACPSGTGGYNEQFF
>TRBJ1-1|.|.|TRBV27
TGTGCCAGCAGACCACTCGACTGGGAGAACACTGAAGCTTTCTTT
CASRPLDWENTEAFF
>TRBJ2-5|.|TRBD2|TRBV6-6
TGTGCCAGCTCCCTCGGGGAGGGCGGGATCCCAGAGACCCAGTACTTC
CASSLGEGGIPETQYF
>TRBJ2-2|few|TRBD2|TRBV30
TGTGCCTGGAGTGTCCAGTCTAGCGGGAAGGGCACCGGGGAGCTGTTTTTT
CAWSVQSSGKGTGELFF
>TRBJ2-2|few|TRBD1|TRBV5-4
TGTGCCAGCAGTCCCGGGACAGCTTACACCGGGGAGCTGTTTTTT
CASSPGTAYTGELFF
>TRBJ2-7|.|TRBD1|TRBV7-9
TGTGCCAGCAGCTTCGGGACAGGGGTCGAGCAGTACTTC
CASSFGTGVEQYF